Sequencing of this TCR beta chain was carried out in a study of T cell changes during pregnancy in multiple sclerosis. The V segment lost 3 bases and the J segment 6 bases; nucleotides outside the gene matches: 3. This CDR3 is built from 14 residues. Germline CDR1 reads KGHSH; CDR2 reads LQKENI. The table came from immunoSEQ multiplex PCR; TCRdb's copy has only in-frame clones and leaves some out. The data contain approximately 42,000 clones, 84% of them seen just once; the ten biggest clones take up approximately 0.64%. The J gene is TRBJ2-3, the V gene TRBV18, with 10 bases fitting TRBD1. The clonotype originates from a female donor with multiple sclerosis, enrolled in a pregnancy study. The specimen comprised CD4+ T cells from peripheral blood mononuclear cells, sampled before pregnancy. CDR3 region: CASSPGQGKDTQYF. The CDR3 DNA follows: TGTGCCAGCTCACCGGGACAGGGGAAGGATACGCAGTATTTT.